The rows below give T cell receptor beta chains drawn from one sample of a study of vaccination effects on CD4 cells after COVID-19. The table came from immunoSEQ multiplex PCR; TCRdb's copy has only in-frame clones and leaves some out. The top ten hold roughly 1.4% of the sample, which has more than 60,000 clones, 74% seen once. Their specific antigens are unknown. The starting material was CD4+ T cells from PBMCs cultured with HCoV-229E spike peptides, obtained after COVID-19 vaccination. The receptors here all came from a human donor who received a COVID-19 vaccine. CDR3s include the opening cysteine and the closing phenylalanine or tryptophan. Fields, in order: CDR3 DNA, CDR3 protein, D gene, clone size, J gene, V gene. A D gene is named only where the DNA matches it firmly. Size is stated for part of the rows, as once, few or many counts, or as a class when the clone is expanded.

TGTGCCAGCTCTCCCCCGGGCACAAGGATCAGCCCCCAGCATTTT	CASSPPGTRISPQHF	NA	few	TRBJ1-5	TRBV18
TGTGCCAGCAGTTTACCCGGGACAGGGAACAATGAGCAGTTCTTC	CASSLPGTGNNEQFF	TRBD1	NA	TRBJ2-1	TRBV27
TGCGCCAGCAGCCCTCTGACAGCATACAATGAGCAGTTCTTC	CASSPLTAYNEQFF	NA	NA	TRBJ2-1	TRBV5-1
TGTGCCAGCAGCCCGGGACAGGTCCTTTGGGATGAGCAGTTCTTC	CASSPGQVLWDEQFF	TRBD1	NA	TRBJ2-1	TRBV5-6
TGTGCCAGCAGCCAAGACGGGGAAGAGACCCAGTACTTC	CASSQDGEETQYF	NA	NA	TRBJ2-5	TRBV4-2
TGTGCCAGCAGTTTCAGCTATGGCTACACCTTC	CASSFSYGYTF	NA	NA	TRBJ1-2	TRBV12-3/TRBV12-4
TGTGCCAGCACTCGACTAAAAGAGGACAATGAGCAGTTCTTC	CASTRLKEDNEQFF	NA	NA	TRBJ2-1	TRBV2
TGCAGTGCGGTTGTAGCCGATACGCAGTATTTT	CSAVVADTQYF	NA	NA	TRBJ2-3	TRBV20-1
TGTGCCAGCAGCTTGGTCCCAATCGGGGGCACTAATGAAAAACTGTTTTTT	CASSLVPIGGTNEKLFF	NA	NA	TRBJ1-4	TRBV7-9
TGTGCCAGCAGCCCACCGGGACCCTATTCCGGCATTTCACAGTTCTTC	CASSPPGPYSGISQFF	NA	once	TRBJ2-1	TRBV7-9
TGTGCCAGCAGCCAGAATATTGCCGACACCATATATTTT	CASSQNIADTIYF	NA	few	TRBJ1-3	TRBV14
TGTGCCTGGAGTACGGGAGGGGCGGCTAATGAAAAACTGTTTTTT	CAWSTGGAANEKLFF	NA	NA	TRBJ1-4	TRBV30
TGTGCCAGCTCACCACCGACGGGGGCAAGCACTGAAGCTTTCTTT	CASSPPTGASTEAFF	NA	NA	TRBJ1-1	TRBV18
TGTGCCACCAGCGCCGAACAGGGGGCAGCTGAAGCTTTCTTT	CATSAEQGAAEAFF	TRBD1	NA	TRBJ1-1	TRBV15
TGTGCCAGCAGGCTGAACAGGGTTGGCGCTGAAGCTTTCTTT	CASRLNRVGAEAFF	NA	NA	TRBJ1-1	TRBV6-5
TGTGCCAGCAGTTACTCGGCAATAGGCTATCAGCCCCAGCATTTT	CASSYSAIGYQPQHF	NA	NA	TRBJ1-5	TRBV6-2/TRBV6-3
TGTGCCAGCACATTTAGGGCAGATACGCAGTATTTT	CASTFRADTQYF	NA	NA	TRBJ2-3	TRBV7-9
TGTGCCAGCAGCCGACAGGGGAGCACAGATACGCAGTATTTT	CASSRQGSTDTQYF	TRBD1	NA	TRBJ2-3	TRBV6-6
TGTGCTAGTGCCTTCAGACAGGGCCAAGAGACCCAGTACTTC	CASAFRQGQETQYF	TRBD1	NA	TRBJ2-5	TRBV12-5
TGTGCCAGCAGCCTGACCACCGGGGGGGCCAAAAACATTCAGTACTTC	CASSLTTGGAKNIQYF	TRBD2	NA	TRBJ2-4	TRBV3-1/TRBV3-2
TGTGCCATCAGTGGCAGCTGGAACACTGAAGCTTTCTTT	CAISGSWNTEAFF	NA	few	TRBJ1-1	TRBV10-3
TGCGCCAGCAGTGAGGCGGGCGAGCAGTTCTTC	CASSEAGEQFF	NA	NA	TRBJ2-1	TRBV10-2
TGTGCCATCAGTGGAGGACAGTCTGAAGCTTTCTTT	CAISGGQSEAFF	NA	NA	TRBJ1-1	TRBV10-3
TGTGCCACCAGCAGAGATAAGGCGGGGGGACGATCACCCCTCCACTTT	CATSRDKAGGRSPLHF	NA	NA	TRBJ1-6	TRBV15
TGTGCCAGCAGCTTTGAAGGGCTGGGCACTGAAGCTTTCTTT	CASSFEGLGTEAFF	NA	few	TRBJ1-1	TRBV3-1/TRBV3-2
TGCGCCAGCAGCTCGACAGGAGTTCAAGAGACCCAGTACTTC	CASSSTGVQETQYF	NA	NA	TRBJ2-5	TRBV5-1
TGTGCCAGCTCACCCCGACAGGGGCGACAAGAGACCCAGTACTTC	CASSPRQGRQETQYF	TRBD1	NA	TRBJ2-5	TRBV18
TGTGCCAGCAATCCGGGCCGTTTTCCGGCAGATACGCAGTATTTT	CASNPGRFPADTQYF	NA	NA	TRBJ2-3	TRBV2
TGTGCCAGCAGCCAGGTTATCGCAACCGGGGAGCTGTTTTTT	CASSQVIATGELFF	NA	NA	TRBJ2-2	TRBV14
TGTGCCAGCAGCTCGGGGAACACAGATACGCAGTATTTT	CASSSGNTDTQYF	NA	NA	TRBJ2-3	TRBV5-4
TGCGCCAGCAGCGCCAGGGGTCTCGAAGCTTTCTTT	CASSARGLEAFF	NA	NA	TRBJ1-1	TRBV5-1
TGTGCCACCAGTGTTGAACGGCGAATTGAGGAAAAACTGTTTTTT	CATSVERRIEEKLFF	NA	NA	TRBJ1-4	TRBV24-1